The source of this T cell receptor beta chain is a study of cytomegalovirus exposure and HLA in healthy donors. At the level of the study: The 90 to 150 validation repertoires used the same platform as the approximately 700 first-cohort repertoires (as reported by a later analysis). General study results and limits: Associated with cytomegalovirus, according to the listing, were 164 TCR beta chains.

The CDR3 runs to 15 residues. Germline trimming cut 5 bases from V and 4 bases from J; bases unmatched to any gene: 4. CDR1 is MNHNS and CDR2 is SASEGT in the germline V gene. Here immunoSEQ multiplex PCR was the method, and the copy in TCRdb shows in-frame clones only, minus some. Among 55,000 to 70,000 clones listed, roughly 90% were seen once. This clone has a single count. Its antigen remains unknown. The donors were part of the validation cohort of roughly 110 subjects. That cohort was separate from the first cohort, which comprised 666 subjects. Sequencing was performed on PBMCs. The sequence came from a woman in her thirties in good health and CMV-seronegative. The rearrangement joins TRBV6-1 to TRBJ2-6, with 8 positions matching TRBD2. The CDR3 reads CASSSGGFGANVLTF. The CDR3 DNA follows: TGTGCCAGCAGTTCGGGAGGGTTCGGGGCCAACGTCCTGACTTTC.